This T cell receptor beta chain was retrieved from a study of beta chain features in type 1 diabetes. Study summary: Regarding age, gender and cell yields, patients proved similar to healthy donors.

Reverse transcription of all isolated RNA meant that expressed TCRB transcripts were sequenced. Generated by immunoSEQ multiplex PCR, the TCRdb table keeps only in-frame clones and is missing some. Of under 400,000 clones in the sample, around 13% were seen once. V was trimmed by 3 bases and J by 0 bases, leaving 5 bases between them. Germline V CDR1 and CDR2: KGHSH, LQKENI. CDR3 length: 13 amino acids. Specimen: central memory CD4+ T cells from blood. The TCR originated in a man aged 25-40 years in good health. The V call is TRBV18, the J call TRBJ2-5; no reliable D call. The CDR3 is CASSPMYQETQYF. Here the CDR3 DNA reads TGTGCCAGCTCACCTATGTACCAAGAGACCCAGTACTTC.